The rows below give T cell receptor beta chains drawn from one sample of a study of cytomegalovirus exposure and HLA in healthy donors. The assay was immunoSEQ multiplex PCR, and TCRdb's table has in-frame clones only and misses some. The sample has 150,000 to 200,000 clones, 68% seen once. Sequenced: PBMCs. These receptors originate from a woman younger than 35 in good health and CMV-seropositive. Both conserved end residues are part of each CDR3. A D gene is named only where the DNA matches it firmly. Size tells how often a clone was seen (once, few, many) or the class of an expanded clone, and some rows leave it out.

d_gene	j_gene	abundance	v_gene	CDR3nt	CDR3aa
TRBD2	TRBJ2-1	-	TRBV5-4	TGTGCCAGCAGCAACCGGGACTACGGCGGGGATGAGCAGTTCTTC	CASSNRDYGGDEQFF
TRBD1	TRBJ2-1	-	TRBV19	TGTGCCAGTAGAGAAGGTCGGGACAGGTCCTACAATGAGCAGTTCTTC	CASREGRDRSYNEQFF
TRBD2	TRBJ2-2	-	TRBV19	TGTGCCAGTAGTATGGGCAGAAAGATCGCGGGAGAAGGCACCGGGGAGCTGTTTTTT	CASSMGRKIAGEGTGELFF
-	TRBJ1-2	-	TRBV28	TGTGCCAGCACAGGCCCCTCTTCTAACTATGGCTACACCTTC	CASTGPSSNYGYTF
-	TRBJ2-3	-	TRBV27	TGTGCCAGCATTTTTAAGAAAGGGGTTCAAAGCACAGATACGCAGTATTTT	CASIFKKGVQSTDTQYF
TRBD2	TRBJ2-5	-	TRBV9	TGTGCCAGCAGCCCACTATCTAGCGGGGGGGTAGAGACCCAGTACTTC	CASSPLSSGGVETQYF
TRBD1	TRBJ1-2	few	TRBV27	TGTGCCAGCAGGGATAGGGGACAGCCTAACTATGGCTACACCTTC	CASRDRGQPNYGYTF
-	TRBJ1-1	-	TRBV7-9	TGTGCCAGCAGCTTAGTCCAGGGCGCTGAAGCTTTCTTT	CASSLVQGAEAFF
-	TRBJ1-1	-	TRBV6-1	TGTGCCAGCAGTGAAGTTACCAGCACTGAAGCTTTCTTT	CASSEVTSTEAFF
-	TRBJ1-2	-	TRBV18	TGTGCCAGCTCACCCTCTAGCGGTGGGGCTAACTATGGCTACACCTTC	CASSPSSGGANYGYTF
-	TRBJ2-1	-	TRBV9	TGTGCCAGCAGCCCAAGCGGCGGGGAGGATGAGCAGTTCTTC	CASSPSGGEDEQFF
-	TRBJ2-2	-	TRBV30	TGTGCCTGGGGAAACTACGAGACCCCCGTTCGGGAGCTGTTTTTT	CAWGNYETPVRELFF
-	TRBJ2-7	-	TRBV28	TGTGCCAGCAGTTTTCTCTCCTACGAGCAGTACTTC	CASSFLSYEQYF
TRBD2	TRBJ2-5	-	TRBV6-5	TGTGCCAGCAGTTACCGGGGTGGGAGGGTAGAGACCCAGTACTTC	CASSYRGGRVETQYF
TRBD1	TRBJ2-5	-	TRBV30	TGTGCCTGGAGACGCCGGGACAGGGGATTCCAAGAGACCCAGTACTTC	CAWRRRDRGFQETQYF
-	TRBJ1-1	-	TRBV30	TGTGCCTGGAGTGTAAAAGGCAGGGGCACTGAAGCTTTCTTT	CAWSVKGRGTEAFF
-	TRBJ2-5	-	TRBV30	TGTGCCTGGAGTCCTGGGGGGGGCCTGGAGACCCAGTACTTC	CAWSPGGGLETQYF
-	TRBJ1-2	-	TRBV29-1	TGCAGCGCGGGAGAGACCTATGGCTACACCTTC	CSAGETYGYTF
-	TRBJ1-6	-	TRBV7-2	TGTGCCAGCAGCTTAGGACTCGGTAATTCACCCCTCCACTTT	CASSLGLGNSPLHF
-	TRBJ1-1	few	TRBV28	TGTGCCAGCAGTTTAAAGGCGCGTTGGGGCCCCTGGGATATGAACACTGAAGCTTTCTTT	CASSLKARWGPWDMNTEAFF
TRBD1	TRBJ1-2	-	TRBV6-1	TGTGCCAGCAGTGAAGCGGTTCTCTTTACAGGGGTGGCCTTGAGCTACACCTTC	CASSEAVLFTGVALSYTF
TRBD2	TRBJ2-3	-	TRBV19	TGTGCCAGTAGTACGGACCCCGCGGGGGTCAAGACAGATACGCAGTATTTT	CASSTDPAGVKTDTQYF
-	TRBJ1-1	-	TRBV5-1	TGCGCCAGCAACCAAGGGACACTGAACACTGAAGCTTTCTTT	CASNQGTLNTEAFF
-	TRBJ1-2	-	TRBV7-8	TGTGCCAGCAGCTTAACCGTGGAGGGGCACTATGGCTACACCTTC	CASSLTVEGHYGYTF
-	TRBJ2-1	-	TRBV27	TGTGCCAGCAGTTTGCGGCTTTACAATGAGCAGTTCTTC	CASSLRLYNEQFF
-	TRBJ2-7	-	TRBV10-2	TGCGCCAGCAGTGACGGAGTCCCGTCCCTATACGAGCAGTACTTC	CASSDGVPSLYEQYF
-	TRBJ1-1	once	TRBV4-2	TGTGCCAGCAGCCCACGAGGTACCGAAGGCTCTCCTGAAGCTTTCTTT	CASSPRGTEGSPEAFF
TRBD2	TRBJ2-3	-	TRBV5-5	TGTGCCAGCAGCTTCGGGGGGGCCCGAGGAGATACGCAGTATTTT	CASSFGGARGDTQYF
TRBD1	TRBJ1-2	few	TRBV30	TGTGCCTTCGGACAGGGGCCTGGCTACACCTTC	CAFGQGPGYTF
-	TRBJ1-1	-	TRBV4-2	TGTGCCAGCAGCCAGTCACTTCAGGGGAACACTGAAGCTTTCTTT	CASSQSLQGNTEAFF
TRBD1	TRBJ2-3	-	TRBV30	TGTGCCTTGGACAGGGGGACAGATACGCAGTATTTT	CALDRGTDTQYF
-	TRBJ2-1	-	TRBV27	TGTGCCAGCAGTTTTCGGCGCGGGGACGCACGGGATGAGCAGTTCTTC	CASSFRRGDARDEQFF
-	TRBJ2-1	-	TRBV27	TGTGCCAGCAGTTGGAGGGGAGTCAATGAGCAGTTCTTC	CASSWRGVNEQFF
TRBD1	TRBJ1-6	-	TRBV5-5	TGTGCCAGCAGCATCCCACAGGGGAGCTCCTATAATTCACCCCTCCACTTT	CASSIPQGSSYNSPLHF
-	TRBJ2-7	-	TRBV19	TGTGCCAGTAGTTTTGATTCGGGATCCTTTCGATACGAGCAGTACTTC	CASSFDSGSFRYEQYF
TRBD1	TRBJ2-3	-	TRBV6-5	TGTGCCAGCAGCTGGAGACAGGGTCCCCCAGATACGCAGTATTTT	CASSWRQGPPDTQYF
-	TRBJ1-3	once	TRBV6-6	TGTGCCAGCAGTTATACAGGGTATTCTGGAAACACCATATATTTT	CASSYTGYSGNTIYF
TRBD1	TRBJ1-6	-	TRBV5-1	TGCGCCAGCAGCTTGGTGGGGGGGACAGGTAATTCACCCCTCCACTTT	CASSLVGGTGNSPLHF
-	TRBJ2-5	once	TRBV29-1	TGCAGCGTTGAGGGGAGCCAAGAGACCCAGTACTTC	CSVEGSQETQYF
TRBD1	TRBJ2-7	-	TRBV9	TGTGCCAGCAGCGCAGGGGACAGTCACGAGCAGTACTTC	CASSAGDSHEQYF
TRBD1	TRBJ2-3	-	TRBV7-8	TGTGCCAGCAGCTTAGCCAGGGGGTCCACAGATACGCAGTATTTT	CASSLARGSTDTQYF
-	TRBJ1-3	-	TRBV7-3	TGTGCCAGCAGCTCCACAGGCTCTGGAAACACCATATATTTT	CASSSTGSGNTIYF
-	TRBJ1-3	few	TRBV30	TGTGCCTGGAGTCGGACAGCTGGAAACACCATATATTTT	CAWSRTAGNTIYF
-	TRBJ1-2	-	TRBV9	TGTGCCAGCTGCGGACAGAACTATGGCTACACCTTC	CASCGQNYGYTF
-	TRBJ1-2	once	TRBV2	TGTGCCAGCAGTGAAGACAAGGACTACTATGGCTACACCTTC	CASSEDKDYYGYTF
-	TRBJ1-1	-	TRBV19	TGTGCCAGTAGTACAAGGACAGTCAACACTGAAGCTTTCTTT	CASSTRTVNTEAFF
TRBD2	TRBJ2-3	-	TRBV5-1	TGCGCCAGCAGCCCGGGCCCTGTTAGCGGGGTCTCAGATACGCAGTATTTT	CASSPGPVSGVSDTQYF
-	TRBJ2-7	-	TRBV30	TGTGCCTGGAGCAGTCGGACAGTGGGGGAGCAGTACTTC	CAWSSRTVGEQYF
TRBD1	TRBJ2-3	-	TRBV27	TGTGCCAGCAGTTTATATTCGTCGGGACAGGGCGAAACAGATACGCAGTATTTT	CASSLYSSGQGETDTQYF
-	TRBJ2-7	-	TRBV19	TGTGCCAGTAGTAGGAGGGAGTCTTACGAGCAGTACTTC	CASSRRESYEQYF
-	TRBJ2-5	-	TRBV7-7	TGTGCTAGCAGCTTAGGGCTGCGGGTGGTGGAGACCCAGTACTTC	CASSLGLRVVETQYF
TRBD1	TRBJ1-3	-	TRBV19	TGTGCCAGTAGTACCCCCCAGGGGGTAGGGAACACCATATATTTT	CASSTPQGVGNTIYF
-	TRBJ2-3	once	TRBV19	TGTGCCAGTAGTATAGATACAGGCGGCACAGATACGCAGTATTTT	CASSIDTGGTDTQYF
TRBD1	TRBJ2-7	few	TRBV10-3	TGTGCCACCGAGGGACAGGGCACCTACGAGCAGTACTTC	CATEGQGTYEQYF